This entry describes one T cell receptor beta chain. This clonotype was observed a few times. Its antigen has not been determined. Base qualities are not recorded, but no much larger clone differs from it by a single base. For sequencing, an Illumina MiSeq was employed. The authors' analysis ran thus. The Shannon-Wiener index, calculated in VDJtools, was used to measure repertoire diversity. TCRbeta clonotypes with a clonotype frequency of at least 3 were defined as expanded. TCRdb reran the public reads through fastp at Q25 and MiXCR, keeping productive beta chains. One record per CDR3 amino acid sequence lists the most common genes and DNA. What appears here as the V and J calls and clone size reflects TCRdb's work, not the paper's. Present in this sample are several hundred distinct CDR3 sequences, approximately 15% of which were seen just once. Approximately 10% of the sample is held by the ten biggest clonotypes.

To test whether a precursor-effector relationship exists among CD4 cytotoxic T cells, bulk UMI-based TCR sequencing was run on four sorted CD4+ memory subsets: TCM, TEM, IL-7Rhigh TEMRA, and IL-7R- TEMRA. Cells were obtained from peripheral blood mononuclear cells that had been isolated from human blood. The sample comes from a study of precursors of human CD4 cytotoxic T cells (dated by TCRdb to 2017 to 2018). About the full investigation: In total, 15 or so donors contributed CD4+ memory subsets to the bulk TCR-seq analysis. TCR-seq analysis of roughly 15 donors yielded TCRalpha and TCRbeta chain sequences (table S7).

What the research found in general, with its limitations: Expanded effector clonotypes accounted for a larger share of IL-7Rhigh TEMRA clonotypes than of TEM or TCM clonotypes. More restricted TCR repertoires, with lower diversity and more expanded clonotypes, were shown by IL-7Rhigh and IL-7R- TEMRA subsets than by TCM and TEM subsets. The limitation that the direction of differentiation between precursor and effector cells cannot be definitively established by a human observational design was noted by the authors. Some bulk TCR-seq comparisons included only about 95% of the 14 donors, suggesting not every subset was available for every donor.

The junction shows trimming of 5 bases on V and 4 bases on J, and the gene matches do not reach 4 bases of it. From cysteine to phenylalanine, the CDR3 is 14 amino acids long. CDR3 DNA is the only sequence kept; it has 42 bases, read in frame from the first base. The germline V gene sets CDR1 to SNHLY and CDR2 to FYNNEI. Specimen: memory CD4+ T cells from blood (PBMCs). This sequence originates from a human donor in good health. The sequence is built from TRBV2 and TRBJ2-5; 10 nucleotides in the junction match TRBD2. The DNA sequence is as follows: TGTGCCAGCAGTAAACTAGCGGGAATAGAGACCCAGTACTTC. Translated, this gives CASSKLAGIETQYF.